The 29 T cell receptor beta chains below all came from one sample that was sequenced in a study of neurological immune-mediated disorders. TCRdb re-derived calls from the 5' RACE reads in MiXCR, one entry per CDR3 protein. The sample lists some 70,000 distinct CDR3 sequences, 4.5% occurring once. The sequencing input was PBMCs. Receptors were obtained from a man aged 25-40 years with multiple sclerosis.

A few counts support this clonotype. The chain uses TRBV5-1 and TRBJ1-2; D is possibly TRBD1 (6 bases). Trimming took 0 bases from V and 3 from J, leaving 12 bases between them. The germline CDR1 and CDR2 sequences are SGHRS and YFSETQ. This CDR3 has 15 residues. CDR3 nucleotide sequence: TGCGCCAGCAGCTTGGATACCAGGGGTTACTATGGCTACACCTTC. Encoded protein: CASSLDTRGYYGYTF. Supplemented by reference TRBV5-1 and TRBJ1-2, the full variable domain reads KAGVTQTPRYLIKTRGQQVTLSCSPISGHRSVSWYQQTPGQGLQFLFEYFSETQRNKGNFPGRFSGRQFSNSRSEMNVSTLELGDSALYLCASSLDTRGYYGYTFGSGTRLTVV.

Ten or more counts support this clonotype. The chain couples TRBV20-1 to TRBJ2-7, with 11 bases matching TRBD2. The germline V gene has CDR1 DFQATT and CDR2 SNEGSKA (reference sequence). The V segment lost 6 bases and the J segment 4 bases; nucleotides outside the gene matches: 8. This CDR3 contains 14 residues. CDR3: CSATSLAGGYEQYF. The DNA for the CDR3 is TGCAGTGCAACGTCGCTAGCGGGGGGTTACGAGCAGTACTTC.

This clonotype came up many times. This chain links TRBV10-3 with TRBJ1-5; weak D call: TRBD1 (6 bases). Trimming shortened V by 3 bases and J by 2 bases, and 14 bases separated the two germline ends. CDR1 and CDR2 from the germline V gene are ENHRY and SYGVKD. The CDR3 is made up of 16 amino acids. CDR3 region: CAISDLDSRGNQPQHF. The CDR3 nucleotides read TGTGCCATCAGTGATCTGGACAGCAGGGGCAATCAGCCCCAGCATTTT.

This clonotype was seen at least ten times. The chain recombines TRBV6-5 with TRBJ2-3; unclear D gene. CDR1 and CDR2 from the germline V gene are MNHEY and SVGAGI. The CDR3 runs to 15 residues. Trimming cost V 6 bases and J 2 bases, with 15 bases left between them. In DNA, the CDR3 is TGTGCCAGCAGACAATCCCTCCAACTCACAGATACGCAGTATTTT. Protein: CASRQSLQLTDTQYF.

The chain carries TRBV20-1 and TRBJ1-4; the D gene is possibly TRBD1 (5 bases). Germline loops: CDR1 DFQATT, CDR2 SNEGSKA (reference sequence). CDR3 length: 11 amino acids. The CDR3 reads CSRRRGEKLFF. The CDR3, as DNA: TGCTCGCGCAGAAGGGGTGAAAAACTGTTTTTT.

The sample holds many counts of this clonotype. J is TRBJ1-4 and V is TRBV18; D possibly corresponds to TRBD1 (5 bases). The CDR3 runs 16 residues. Trimming removed 0 bases at V and 8 bases at J, with 16 bases between. Germline values: CDR1 KGHSH, CDR2 LQKENI. CDR3 nucleotides: TGTGCCAGCTCACCACCCAGGAGGGGAGCGGGCGAAAAACTGTTTTTT. Its translation: CASSPPRRGAGEKLFF.

This clonotype was seen only a few times. The chain carries TRBV20-1 and TRBJ2-3, with D perhaps matching TRBD2 (5 bases). Germline CDR1 DFQATT, CDR2 SNEGSKA (reference sequence). The CDR3 totals 13 residues. V was pared by 4 bases and J by 2 bases, with 10 bases between. CDR3 region: CSAIERNTDTQYF. The CDR3 DNA reads TGCAGTGCTATCGAGCGGAACACAGATACGCAGTATTTT.

Ten or more counts support this clonotype. The rearrangement links TRBV20-1 to TRBJ1-1; D might be TRBD1 (5 bases). Looked up from germline, CDR1 is DFQATT and CDR2 is SNEGSKA (reference sequence). The CDR3 is 13 residues long. The V and J ends lost 1 base and 0 bases respectively, with 6 bases between them. The CDR3 DNA follows: TGCAGTGCTAGAGGGGACTTGAACACTGAAGCTTTCTTT. Residues: CSARGDLNTEAFF.

This clonotype was counted ten times or more. V gene TRBV12-3 or TRBV12-4 combines with J gene TRBJ2-1; the D gene is possibly TRBD2 (5 bases). This CDR3 comprises 14 residues. The V end lost 5 bases, the J end lost 8 bases, and 16 bases lay between the germline ends. The CDR3 DNA is TGTGCCAGCAGTCCCGACGGGGAGCGCGATGAGCAGTTCTTC. Amino acids: CASSPDGERDEQFF.

There are many counts of this clonotype. The chain has TRBV5-1 and TRBJ1-1, with a possible D match to TRBD1 (6 bases). Trimming pared 5 bases from V and 11 bases from J, leaving 16 bases between. The CDR3 spans 12 residues. Looked up from germline, CDR1 is SGHRS and CDR2 is YFSETQ. CDR3 bases: TGCGCCAGCAGGCCGACAGGCGGAAAGGCTTTCTTT. Translated: CASRPTGGKAFF.

This clonotype was observed many times. The rearrangement joins TRBV10-3 to TRBJ1-1; the match to TRBD1 covers 9 bases. Losses at the gene ends were 2 bases for V and 4 bases for J; bases not matched to a gene: 11. The length of the CDR3 is 17 residues. Per germline, CDR1 ENHRY and CDR2 SYGVKD. CDR3: CAISEDHRGQIGTEAFF. Written as DNA, the CDR3 is TGTGCCATCAGTGAGGATCACAGGGGGCAGATCGGCACTGAAGCTTTCTTT.

The sample holds a few counts of this clonotype. This chain links TRBV5-1 with TRBJ2-1; maybe TRBD1 (5 bases). V lost 0 bases to trimming and J lost 8 bases, with 9 bases between them. The CDR3 covers 13 residues. CDR1 is SGHRS and CDR2 is YFSETQ in the germline V gene. Here the CDR3 DNA reads TGCGCCAGCAGCTTGGCAGGGAATTATGAGCAGTTCTTC. Translation gives CASSLAGNYEQFF.

In this sample, this clonotype turned up many times. The chain links TRBV10-2 to TRBJ1-6; D perhaps matches TRBD1 (6 bases). From germline, CDR1 is WSHSY and CDR2 SAAADI. CDR3 length: 17 residues. Trimming removed 6 bases from V and 5 bases from J, with 20 bases in between. The CDR3 here is CASRDHAHRVNNSPLHF. The CDR3, as DNA: TGCGCCAGCAGGGATCACGCCCACAGGGTGAATAATTCACCCCTCCACTTT.

In this sample, this clonotype turned up many times. V is TRBV20-1 and J is TRBJ1-2, with D possibly being TRBD1 (6 bases). The V gene's germline CDR1 is DFQATT and CDR2 SNEGSKA (reference sequence). The CDR3 runs 13 residues. Trimming removed 5 bases from V and 3 bases from J, with 13 bases in between. CDR3 nucleotides: TGCAGTGCTCAGACGGGGGCAGACTATGGCTACACCTTC. Protein product: CSAQTGADYGYTF.

The rearrangement uses TRBV6-5 and TRBJ1-1; D might be TRBD1 (5 bases). The CDR3 has 14 amino acids. The germline CDR1 and CDR2 sequences are MNHEY and SVGAGI. Trimming removed 2 bases from V and 7 bases from J, with 14 bases in between. The CDR3 nucleotides read TGTGCCAGCAGTTACGTGGGCGAGGGGAATGAAGCTTTCTTT. It translates to CASSYVGEGNEAFF.

This clonotype appeared a few times. The chain couples TRBV15 to TRBJ2-1; D may be TRBD2 (6 bases). The germline V and J ends were trimmed by 0 bases and 12 bases, with 9 bases remaining between them. This CDR3 comprises 12 residues. Germline V gene data show CDR1 as LNHNV and CDR2 as YYDKDF (reference sequence). CDR3 protein: CATSRDGGGQFF. The CDR3 DNA is TGTGCCACCAGCAGAGATGGGGGAGGGCAGTTCTTC.

This clonotype has a count of ten or more. This chain joins TRBV5-5 and TRBJ2-7; D might be TRBD1 (5 bases). Trimming shortened V by 4 bases and J by 3 bases, and 11 bases separated the two germline ends. Per the germline V gene, CDR1 is SGHKS and CDR2 is YYEKEE (reference sequence). The CDR3 has 13 residues. CDR3 loop: CASSITGNYEQYV. The CDR3 coding sequence is TGTGCCAGCAGCATAACAGGAAACTACGAGCAGTACGTC.

In this sample, this clonotype turned up many times. The chain has TRBV3-1 and TRBJ1-4; D may be TRBD1 (5 bases). Trimming cost V 0 bases and J 5 bases, with 10 bases left between them. In germline, CDR1 is LGHDT, CDR2 YNNKEL (reference sequence). The CDR3 consists of 15 residues. CDR3 residues: CASSQDGAGNEKLFF. Here the CDR3 DNA reads TGTGCCAGCAGCCAAGATGGGGCAGGGAATGAAAAACTGTTTTTT.

This clonotype came up many times. The rearrangement uses TRBV4-1 and TRBJ2-5, with 7 bases aligning to TRBD2. Trimming cost V 4 bases and J 5 bases; bases outside gene matches: 10. In germline, CDR1 is MGHRA, CDR2 YSYEKL. The CDR3 covers 15 residues. CDR3 sequence reads: CASSPSAGVPETQYF. The CDR3 bases are TGCGCCAGCAGCCCCTCGGCGGGGGTCCCGGAGACCCAGTACTTC.

This clonotype was counted at least ten times. The chain employs TRBV12-3 or TRBV12-4 and TRBJ1-6; D is perhaps TRBD1 (6 bases). The CDR3 spans 15 residues. The germline V and J ends were trimmed by 6 bases and 0 bases, with 9 bases remaining between them. This CDR3 is CASSTGSSYNSPLHF. DNA for the CDR3: TGTGCCAGCAGCACAGGGAGCTCCTATAATTCACCCCTCCACTTT.

The genes are TRBV5-1 and TRBJ1-6; a possible D gene is TRBD1 (5 bases). Germline V gene sequence: CDR1 SGHRS, CDR2 YFSETQ. There are 15 residues in the CDR3. The V end was cut by 4 bases, the J end by 5 bases, with 13 bases between. DNA for the CDR3: TGCGCCAGCAGCCGTGGGACGCGGGATAATTCACCCCTCCACTTT. Translation gives CASSRGTRDNSPLHF.

V gene TRBV20-1 combines with J gene TRBJ1-1; weak D call: TRBD1 (5 bases). Germline V gene sequence: CDR1 DFQATT, CDR2 SNEGSKA (reference sequence). Between the trimmed V and J ends, which lost 5 bases and 4 bases, there was a span of 14 bases. The CDR3 has 13 residues. The chain's CDR3 is CSALGDFGTEAFF. CDR3 sequence (DNA): TGCAGTGCTCTGGGGGACTTCGGCACTGAAGCTTTCTTT.

This clonotype was counted at least ten times. V is TRBV7-9 and J is TRBJ2-3; 8 bases match TRBD1. Trimming cost V 4 bases and J 8 bases; bases outside gene matches: 11. CDR3 size: 15 residues. Germline values: CDR1 SEHNR, CDR2 FQNEAQ (reference sequence). Written as DNA, the CDR3 is TGTGCCAGCAGCTCGGACAGGGTCGGGCCAGGTACGCAGTATTTT. The encoded protein is CASSSDRVGPGTQYF.

The sample holds many counts of this clonotype. CDR3: CASSAAATGLTDTQYF. The CDR3 region has the DNA TGTGCCAGCAGCGCCGCCGCGACAGGACTCACAGATACGCAGTATTTT. The rearrangement joins TRBV9 to TRBJ2-3; possible D gene TRBD1, 6 bases. CDR3 size: 16 residues. Looked up from germline, CDR1 is SGDLS and CDR2 is YYNGEE. Trimming pared 3 bases from V and 2 bases from J, leaving 16 bases between.

This clonotype came up many times. V and J are TRBV5-6 and TRBJ1-2; 7 bases match TRBD1. Losses at the gene ends were 2 bases for V and 5 bases for J; bases not matched to a gene: 3. Germline V CDR1 and CDR2: SGHDT, YYEEEE. This CDR3 comprises 13 residues. The CDR3 protein is CASSLQGPYGYTF. In nucleotides, the CDR3 is TGTGCCAGCAGCTTACAGGGGCCTTATGGCTACACCTTC.

This clonotype was seen many times. The V and J genes are TRBV7-9 and TRBJ2-7, with TRBD2 as a possible D gene (7 bases). This CDR3 spans 16 amino acids. The ends were cut back, 3 bases at V and 2 bases at J, with 17 bases in the middle. The germline V gene has CDR1 SEHNR and CDR2 FQNEAQ (reference sequence). CDR3 loop: CASSFSEGGYPYEQYF. As DNA, the CDR3 is TGTGCCAGCAGCTTCTCCGAGGGGGGGTATCCCTACGAGCAGTACTTC.

This clonotype was seen at least ten times. The gene calls are TRBV6-1 and TRBJ1-2; D is unresolved. V was trimmed by 3 bases and J by 7 bases, leaving 9 bases between them. Germline CDR1 is MNHNS and CDR2 is SASEGT. This CDR3 is 12 amino acids long. CDR3 loop: CASSEYISGYTF. The CDR3 DNA sequence: TGTGCCAGCAGTGAGTACATCTCTGGCTACACCTTC.

At least ten counts were recorded for this clonotype. J is TRBJ2-7 and V is TRBV5-1; weak D call: TRBD1 (5 bases). Germline V lookup: CDR1 SGHRS, CDR2 YFSETQ. Between the trimmed V and J ends, which lost 4 bases and 6 bases, there was a span of 11 bases. The CDR3 is made up of 12 amino acids. The DNA of the CDR3 is TGCGCCAGCAGCCAGCAGGGCCTCGAGCAGTACTTC. It specifies CASSQQGLEQYF.

This clonotype was picked up a small number of times. The rearrangement uses TRBV5-1 and TRBJ2-1; D may be TRBD2 (5 bases). The CDR3 is made up of 13 amino acids. V lost 2 bases and J 10 bases, leaving 13 bases between the germline ends. The V gene's germline CDR1 is SGHRS and CDR2 YFSETQ. Written as DNA, the CDR3 is TGCGCCAGCAGCTTCAGGACGGGAACCGAGCAGTTCTTC. This gives the protein CASSFRTGTEQFF.